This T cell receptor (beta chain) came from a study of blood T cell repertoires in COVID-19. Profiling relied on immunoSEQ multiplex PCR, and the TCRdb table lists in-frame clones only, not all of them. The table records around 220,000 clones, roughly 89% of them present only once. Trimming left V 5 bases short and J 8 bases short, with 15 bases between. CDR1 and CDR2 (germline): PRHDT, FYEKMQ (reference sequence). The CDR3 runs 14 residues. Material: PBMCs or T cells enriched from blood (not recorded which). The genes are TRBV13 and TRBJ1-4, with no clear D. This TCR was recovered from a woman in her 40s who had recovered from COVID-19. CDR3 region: CASSKRGAVEKLFF. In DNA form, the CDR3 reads TGTGCCAGCAGCAAGCGGGGAGCGGTCGAAAAACTGTTTTTT.